The present TCR beta chain was sequenced within a study of response to subunit inactivated influenza vaccine. The V end was cut by 6 bases, the J end by 1 base, with 10 bases between. The CDR3 runs 14 residues. This clonotype was recorded many times. TCRdb reprocessed the RT-PCR reads via MiXCR and lists one record per CDR3 protein. The top ten hold around 13% of the sample, which has over 450,000 distinct CDR3 sequences, under 15% seen once. Source: PBMCs from blood, taken 35 to 45 days after vaccination. The sequence came from a man aged 50 to 59 who received an inactivated influenza vaccine. The chain joins TRBV12-3 or TRBV12-4 to TRBJ2-1; D is perhaps TRBD2 (6 bases). The CDR3 sequence: CASSRGVSYNEQFF. CDR3 in DNA: TGTGCCAGCAGCCGCGGGGTTTCCTACAATGAGCAGTTCTTC.